These 13 T cell receptor beta chains came from one sample sequenced in a study of blood T cell repertoires in COVID-19. The data were produced by immunoSEQ multiplex PCR, yet TCRdb's version contains in-frame clones alone and is incomplete. The sample contains roughly 520,000 clones, around 89% of which appear only once. Sequences were obtained from PBMCs or T cells enriched from blood (not recorded which). The origin of the receptors is a woman in her 40s who had recovered from COVID-19.

This chain joins TRBV10-2 and TRBJ1-4; D remains unclear. Germline V gives CDR1 WSHSY, CDR2 SAAADI. The V end was cut by 6 bases, the J end by 5 bases, with 13 bases between. This CDR3 is 14 amino acids long. CDR3 loop: CASRRALENEKLFF. CDR3 nucleotides: TGCGCCAGCAGGAGGGCTTTGGAGAATGAAAAACTGTTTTTT.

This clone was recorded only once. This chain connects TRBV11-2 to TRBJ1-5; the match to TRBD1 covers 7 bases. Germline loops: CDR1 SGHAT, CDR2 FQNNGV. The V gene end was trimmed by 0 bases and the J gene end by 7 bases; junction bases not matched to a gene: 3. The CDR3 is made up of 14 amino acids. CDR3 in DNA: TGTGCCAGCAGCTTAGAGACAGGGAGGCAGCCCCAGCATTTT. This gives the protein CASSLETGRQPQHF. The complete variable domain, with remaining parts taken from reference TRBV11-2 and TRBJ1-5, reads EAGVAQSPRYKIIEKRQSVAFWCNPISGHATLYWYQQILGQGPKLLIQFQNNGVVDDSQLPKDRFSAERLKGVDSTLKIQPAKLEDSAVYLCASSLETGRQPQHFGDGTRLSIL.

The genes are TRBV25-1 and TRBJ2-7; 7 nucleotides align to TRBD1. This CDR3 spans 18 amino acids. Unmatched junction bases numbered 20, after V lost 6 bases and J lost 3 bases. Germline V CDR1 and CDR2: MGHDK, SYGVNS. The CDR3 spells CASRDSGWTGPSDYEQYF. The CDR3 DNA is TGTGCCAGCAGGGACTCCGGTTGGACAGGTCCTTCTGACTACGAGCAGTACTTC.

In DNA, the CDR3 is TGTGCCAGCAGCCCTTGGGTCGGCAGGACAAATCCGAACTATGGCTACACCTTC. Translation: CASSPWVGRTNPNYGYTF. This sequence joins TRBV5-4 and TRBJ1-2, with D perhaps TRBD1 (5 bases). The CDR3 consists of 18 residues. CDR1 is SGHNT and CDR2 is YYREEE in the germline V gene (reference sequence). Between the trimmed V and J ends, which lost 4 bases and 2 bases, there was a span of 24 bases.

The chain links TRBV5-1 to TRBJ2-5; TRBD2 is a possible D gene (5 bases). Germline V CDR1 and CDR2: SGHRS, YFSETQ. This CDR3 comprises 14 residues. V was clipped by 0 bases and J by 3 bases, with 9 bases between them. CDR3 nucleotides: TGCGCCAGCAGCTTGGCCGGACTGAAAGAGACCCAGTACTTC. Translation gives CASSLAGLKETQYF.

In this sample, this clone turned up a few times. The chain is built from TRBV29-1 and TRBJ2-7, with TRBD2 identical over 10 bases. CDR1 and CDR2 (germline): SQVTM, ANQGSEA. The V and J ends lost 5 bases and 7 bases, in that order; junction bases with no gene match: 5. This CDR3 contains 12 residues. This CDR3 reads CSVTSGTGEQYF. Written as DNA, the CDR3 is TGCAGCGTTACTAGCGGGACGGGGGAGCAGTACTTC.

The chain recombines TRBV11-1 with TRBJ2-7, with D tentatively TRBD1 (6 bases). This CDR3 has 16 residues. Trimming left V 5 bases short and J 0 bases short, with 17 bases between. Germline CDR1 reads SGHAT; CDR2 reads FQDESV (reference sequence). The chain's CDR3 is CASSGAGGLASYEQYF. CDR3 DNA: TGTGCCAGCAGCGGGGCTGGGGGCCTAGCCTCCTACGAGCAGTACTTC.

V and J are TRBV6-1 and TRBJ1-4; TRBD1 matches 9 bases. Unmatched junction bases numbered 16, after V lost 4 bases and J lost 7 bases. CDR1 MNHNS and CDR2 SASEGT come from the germline V gene. There are 18 residues in the CDR3. The CDR3 loop is CASSARDRVFYGREKLFF. The CDR3 DNA follows: TGTGCCAGCAGTGCCCGGGACAGGGTGTTCTATGGGCGTGAAAAACTGTTTTTT.

The chain recombines TRBV7-9 with TRBJ2-5; 10 bases map to TRBD1. Germline V lookup: CDR1 SEHNR, CDR2 FQNEAQ (reference sequence). V lost 1 base and J lost 5; bases outside the gene matches: 7. The CDR3 runs to 16 residues. The chain's CDR3 is CASSLVETGGVETQYF. The CDR3, as DNA: TGTGCCAGCAGCTTAGTCGAGACAGGGGGCGTTGAGACCCAGTACTTC.

J is TRBJ1-2 and V is TRBV11-2, with D perhaps TRBD1 (6 bases). There are 19 residues in the CDR3. V shed 5 bases and J shed 4 bases, with 29 bases lying between them. Germline V gene lookup returns CDR1 SGHAT and CDR2 FQNNGV. CDR3 region: CASSPRRPGTSRVVYGYTF. Written as DNA, the CDR3 is TGTGCCAGCAGCCCTAGACGCCCGGGGACAAGCAGGGTTGTCTATGGCTACACCTTC.

The table lists this clone with a few counts. V is TRBV14 and J is TRBJ2-7; 11 nucleotides agree with TRBD1. CDR1 SGHDN and CDR2 FVKESK come from the germline V gene. This CDR3 region has 18 residues. The junction had 12 bases not matched to a gene; V was cut back by 3 bases and J by 2 bases. The CDR3 DNA sequence: TGTGCCAGCAGCCAGACGGGACAGGGGGAGTTGGTTGCCTACGAGCAGTACTTC. This gives the protein CASSQTGQGELVAYEQYF.

This chain joins TRBV19 and TRBJ1-5; 7 bases map to TRBD1. Germline CDR1 LNHDA, CDR2 SQIVND (reference sequence). The V gene end was trimmed by 3 bases and the J gene end by 7 bases; junction bases not matched to a gene: 9. The CDR3 has 15 amino acids. In DNA, the CDR3 is TGTGCCAGTAGTATTCGGAACAGGGGTAACCAGCCCCAGCATTTT. Its protein is CASSIRNRGNQPQHF. The full variable domain, completed using reference TRBV19 and TRBJ1-5, is DGGITQSPKYLFRKEGQNVTLSCEQNLNHDAMYWYRQDPGQGLRLIYYSQIVNDFQKGDIAEGYSVSREKKESFPLTVTSAQKNPTAFYLCASSIRNRGNQPQHFGDGTRLSIL.

The chain joins TRBV5-1 to TRBJ1-1, with 7 bases matching TRBD1. With V trimmed by 5 bases and J by 3 bases, 4 bases remained unmatched. The CDR3 contains 13 residues. Germline CDR1 SGHRS, CDR2 YFSETQ. This CDR3 is CASRGQTYTEAFF. DNA of the CDR3: TGCGCCAGCAGGGGACAGACCTACACTGAAGCTTTCTTT.